One sample yielded the 7 T cell receptor beta chains listed below, sequenced in a study of blood T cell repertoires in COVID-19. Here immunoSEQ multiplex PCR was the method, and the copy in TCRdb shows in-frame clones only, minus some. The sample lists hundreds of thousands of clones, 70% to 90% occurring once. The sample comprised PBMCs or T cells enriched from blood (not recorded which). The source of these receptors is a woman in her thirties or forties who had recovered from COVID-19.

The chain uses TRBV19 and TRBJ2-5; 9 bases fit TRBD2. Trimming removed 2 bases from V and 5 bases from J; junction bases left unmatched: 18. CDR1 is LNHDA, CDR2 SQIVND, per germline (reference sequence). This CDR3 is 19 amino acids long. The CDR3 is CASSITGGTSGPRGETQYF. In DNA form, the CDR3 reads TGTGCCAGTAGTATAACCGGCGGCACTAGCGGGCCGAGGGGGGAGACCCAGTACTTC.

The chain recombines TRBV7-9 with TRBJ2-2, with a weak D call TRBD1 (6 bases). The germline CDR1 and CDR2 sequences are SEHNR and FQNEAQ (reference sequence). There are 12 residues in the CDR3. Trimming took off 6 bases at V and 7 bases at J, with 9 bases between the two ends. CDR3 sequence: CASRGADGELFF. Written as DNA, the CDR3 is TGTGCCAGCAGGGGGGCGGACGGGGAGCTGTTTTTT.

CDR3 sequence reads: CASSETGQGSDGYTF. The CDR3, as DNA: TGCGCCAGCAGTGAAACCGGACAGGGTAGTGATGGCTACACCTTC. The gene calls are TRBV10-2 and TRBJ1-2; 8 positions match TRBD1. V was clipped by 3 bases and J by 6 bases; unmatched bases: 9. Germline CDR1 WSHSY, CDR2 SAAADI. The CDR3 loop spans 15 amino acids.

This clone was counted a few times. V and J are TRBV24-1 and TRBJ1-2; weak D call: TRBD1 (6 bases). Germline CDR1 is KGHDR and CDR2 is SFDVKD. V was cut by 5 bases and J by 2 bases, with 8 bases left in between. The CDR3 is 13 amino acids. Here the CDR3 reads CATSATGNYGYTF. The CDR3 nucleotides are TGTGCCACCAGTGCTACAGGGAACTATGGCTACACCTTC.

The chain links TRBV10-3 to TRBJ1-1, with no clear D. The ends were cut back, 2 bases at V and 4 bases at J, with 14 bases in the middle. Looked up from germline, CDR1 is ENHRY and CDR2 is SYGVKD. CDR3 length: 15 residues. DNA of the CDR3: TGTGCCATCAGTGAGACTAGGCAGGAGAGCACTGAAGCTTTCTTT. Translated, it gives CAISETRQESTEAFF.

The gene calls are TRBV21-1 and TRBJ2-1; the table's D call of TRBD2 was not tested on the DNA. TRBV21-1 is a pseudogene segment. This CDR3 is built from 19 residues. The CDR3 DNA sequence: TGTGCCAGCAGCAATGCCGGGACTAGCGGTCCTAGAGGGTTTAATGAGCAGTTCTTC. This codes for CASSNAGTSGPRGFNEQFF.

The gene calls are TRBV7-9 and TRBJ1-3; D remains ambiguous. Trimming took 2 bases from V and 8 from J, leaving 13 bases between them. This CDR3 comprises 14 residues. Germline lookup yields CDR1 SEHNR and CDR2 FQNEAQ (reference sequence). CDR3: CASSLTGPGDTIYF. Here the CDR3 DNA reads TGTGCCAGCAGCTTAACTGGGCCCGGGGACACCATATATTTT.